This TCR beta chain stems from a study of blood T cell repertoires in COVID-19 (dated by TCRdb to the early 2020s). Some background on the complete study: Samples from collaborators originated in the United States, Italy and Spain and spanned both the acute and convalescent phases of COVID-19. The prospective study material was composed of cDNA or gDNA derived from T cells, B-cell-depleted T cells, or PBMCs. Subjects who had been exposed to COVID-19, were actively infected with it, or had recovered from it provided the deeply sampled blood TCRbeta repertoires that made up the dataset. The repertoires were released in a freely available public database intended as a resource for research on the immune response to SARS-CoV-2. The samples were drawn from the first 160 participants of the ongoing ImmuneRACE study and from more than 1,000 subjects provided by 6 global collaborators. The sample metadata nearly always contained a de-identified subject ID, COVID-19 status, age in years and sex. HLA class I and class II types, where available, came from metadata supplied by the sample provider rather than from assay-based typing.

As for this clone: Its antigen remains unidentified. There are no base qualities to consult, and no much larger clone falls within one base.

TCRbeta CDR3 regions were amplified from genomic DNA using the immunoSEQ Assay, a bias-controlled multiplex PCR. The authors' analysis ran thus. Within the assay, amplification of reference gene primers was used to estimate how many nucleated cells each sample contained. To quantify the absolute abundance of each unique TCRbeta CDR3 rearrangement, sequence reads were collapsed and filtered. For each sample, productive Simpson clonality was calculated by taking the square root of Simpson's diversity index across productive rearrangements. Held by TCRdb, this immuneACCESS table contains in-frame sequences only and omits some clones. Under half of the omission traces to an unresolved V gene where checked; the cause of the rest is unknown. The V and J calls and the clone size are those of that table, but D and trimming were determined from the DNA. The sample table records 110,000 or so clones; over 75% of these occur just once. The ten largest clones take up approximately 1.5% of the sample.

The collaborating institutions used their own protocols to collect whole blood in K2EDTA tubes. For TCRbeta analysis, collaborators shipped samples in one of three forms: frozen whole blood, isolated PBMCs, or DNA extracted from either of those sample types. Here is what the overall study found, with its caveats: The amount of clinical and demographic metadata varied by source and participant and was provided uncurated.

For this chain, trimming is 1 base at the V end and 8 bases at the J end, and the number of junction bases without a gene match is 6. From cysteine to phenylalanine, the CDR3 is 17 amino acids long. Here the CDR3 DNA is all that survives: 51 bases in frame from base 1. The germline V gene (reference sequence) gives CDR1 as SEHNR and CDR2 as FQNEAQ. The sequenced material came from peripheral blood. The chain employs TRBV7-9 and TRBJ2-1, with 15 bases matching TRBD2. The receptor was derived from a man aged 45-60 years with acute or convalescent COVID-19. In nucleotides, the sequence is TGTGCCAGCAGCTTAGAAAGGACTAGCGGGGGGGCCGATGAGCAGTTCTTC. Its translation is CASSLERTSGGADEQFF.